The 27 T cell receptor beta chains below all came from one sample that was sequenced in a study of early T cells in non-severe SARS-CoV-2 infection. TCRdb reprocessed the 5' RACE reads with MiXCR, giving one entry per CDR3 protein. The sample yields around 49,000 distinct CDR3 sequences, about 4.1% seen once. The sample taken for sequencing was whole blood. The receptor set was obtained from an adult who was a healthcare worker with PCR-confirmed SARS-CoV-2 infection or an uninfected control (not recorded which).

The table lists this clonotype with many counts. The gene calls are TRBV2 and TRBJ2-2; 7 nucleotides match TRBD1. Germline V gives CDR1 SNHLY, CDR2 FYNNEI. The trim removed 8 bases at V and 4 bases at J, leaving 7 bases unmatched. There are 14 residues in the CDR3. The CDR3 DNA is TGTGCCAGCTCACTCGACAGGGCCACCGGGGAGCTGTTTTTT. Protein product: CASSLDRATGELFF.

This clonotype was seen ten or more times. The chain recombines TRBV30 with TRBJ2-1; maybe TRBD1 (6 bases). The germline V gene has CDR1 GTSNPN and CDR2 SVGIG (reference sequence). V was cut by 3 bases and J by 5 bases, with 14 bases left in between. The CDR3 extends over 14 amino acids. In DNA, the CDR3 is TGTGCCTGGAGCACCGCCGGGACAAACAATGAGCAGTTCTTC. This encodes CAWSTAGTNNEQFF.

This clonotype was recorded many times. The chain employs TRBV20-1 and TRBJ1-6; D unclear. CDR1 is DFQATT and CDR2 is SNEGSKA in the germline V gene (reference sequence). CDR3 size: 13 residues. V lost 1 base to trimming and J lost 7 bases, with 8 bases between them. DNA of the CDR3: TGCAGTGCTAGAGGGAATCGGAATTCACCCCTCCACTTT. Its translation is CSARGNRNSPLHF.

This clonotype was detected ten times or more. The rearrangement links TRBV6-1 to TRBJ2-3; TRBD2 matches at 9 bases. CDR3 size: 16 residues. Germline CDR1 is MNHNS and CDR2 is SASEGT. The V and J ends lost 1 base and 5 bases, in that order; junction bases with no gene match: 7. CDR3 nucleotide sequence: TGTGCCAGCAGTGAAGTGGGCGGGGGGGCCGGAGATACGCAGTATTTT. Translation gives CASSEVGGGAGDTQYF.

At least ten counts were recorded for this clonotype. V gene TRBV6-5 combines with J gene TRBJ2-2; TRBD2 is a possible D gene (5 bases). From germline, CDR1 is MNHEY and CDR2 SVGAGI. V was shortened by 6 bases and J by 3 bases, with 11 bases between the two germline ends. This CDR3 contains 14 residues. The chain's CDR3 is CASRWESDTGELFF. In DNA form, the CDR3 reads TGTGCCAGCAGGTGGGAGTCTGACACCGGGGAGCTGTTTTTT.

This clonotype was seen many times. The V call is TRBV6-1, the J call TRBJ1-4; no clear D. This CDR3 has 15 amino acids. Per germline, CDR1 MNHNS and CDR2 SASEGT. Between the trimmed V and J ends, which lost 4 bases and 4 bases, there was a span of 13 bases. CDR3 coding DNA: TGTGCCAGCAGTGTCGACGCAAACTTTAATGAAAAACTGTTTTTT. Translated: CASSVDANFNEKLFF.

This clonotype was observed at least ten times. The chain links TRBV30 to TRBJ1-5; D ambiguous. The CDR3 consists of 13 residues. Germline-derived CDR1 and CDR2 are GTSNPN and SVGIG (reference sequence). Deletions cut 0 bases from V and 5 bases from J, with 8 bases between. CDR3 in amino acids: CAWSVGEDQPQHF. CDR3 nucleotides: TGTGCCTGGAGTGTTGGGGAGGATCAGCCCCAGCATTTT.

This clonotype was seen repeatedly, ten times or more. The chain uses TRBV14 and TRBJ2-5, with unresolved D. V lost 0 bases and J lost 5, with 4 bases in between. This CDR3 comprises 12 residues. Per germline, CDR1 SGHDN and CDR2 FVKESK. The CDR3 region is CASSQDFETQYF. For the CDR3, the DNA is TGTGCCAGCAGCCAAGATTTCGAGACCCAGTACTTC. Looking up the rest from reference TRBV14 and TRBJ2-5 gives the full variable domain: EAGVTQFPSHSVIEKGQTVTLRCDPISGHDNLYWYRRVMGKEIKFLLHFVKESKQDESGMPNNRFLAERTGGTYSTLKVQPAELEDSGVYFCASSQDFETQYFGPGTRLLVL.

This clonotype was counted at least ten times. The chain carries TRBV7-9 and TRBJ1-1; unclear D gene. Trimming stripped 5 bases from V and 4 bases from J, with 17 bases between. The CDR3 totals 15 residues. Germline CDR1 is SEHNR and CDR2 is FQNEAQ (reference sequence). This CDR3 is CASSQTDPPGTEAFF. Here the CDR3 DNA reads TGTGCCAGCAGCCAAACCGATCCCCCGGGCACTGAAGCTTTCTTT.

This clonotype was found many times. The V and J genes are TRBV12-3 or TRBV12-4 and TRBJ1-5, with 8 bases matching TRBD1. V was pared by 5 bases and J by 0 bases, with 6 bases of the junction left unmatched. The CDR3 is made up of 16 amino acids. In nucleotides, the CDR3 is TGTGCCAGCAGTCCCGGGACAGGAGATAGCAATCAGCCCCAGCATTTT. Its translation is CASSPGTGDSNQPQHF.

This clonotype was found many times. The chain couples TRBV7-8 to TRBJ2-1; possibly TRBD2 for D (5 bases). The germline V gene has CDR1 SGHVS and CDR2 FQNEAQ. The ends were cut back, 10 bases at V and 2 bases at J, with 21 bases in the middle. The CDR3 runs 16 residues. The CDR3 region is CATSGDGRAAYNEQFF. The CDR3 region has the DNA TGTGCCACCTCAGGAGACGGGCGGGCCGCCTACAATGAGCAGTTCTTC. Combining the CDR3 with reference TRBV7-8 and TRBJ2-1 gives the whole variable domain GAGVSQSPRYKVAKRGQDVALRCDPISGHVSLFWYQQALGQGPEFLTYFQNEAQLDKSGLPSDRFFAERPEGSVSTLKIQRTQQEDSAVYLCATSGDGRAAYNEQFFGPGTRLTVL.

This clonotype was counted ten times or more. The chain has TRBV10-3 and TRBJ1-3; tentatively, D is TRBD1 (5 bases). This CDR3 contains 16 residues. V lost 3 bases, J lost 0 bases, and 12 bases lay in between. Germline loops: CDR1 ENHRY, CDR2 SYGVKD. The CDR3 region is CAISDFSGPSGNTIYF. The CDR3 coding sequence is TGTGCCATCAGTGACTTCTCAGGGCCCTCTGGAAACACCATATATTTT.

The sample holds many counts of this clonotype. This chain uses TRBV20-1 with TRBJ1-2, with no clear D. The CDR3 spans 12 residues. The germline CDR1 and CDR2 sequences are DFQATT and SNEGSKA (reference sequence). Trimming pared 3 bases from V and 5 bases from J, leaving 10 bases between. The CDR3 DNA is TGCAGTGCTAGCATGGGAATGTATGGCTACACCTTC. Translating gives CSASMGMYGYTF.

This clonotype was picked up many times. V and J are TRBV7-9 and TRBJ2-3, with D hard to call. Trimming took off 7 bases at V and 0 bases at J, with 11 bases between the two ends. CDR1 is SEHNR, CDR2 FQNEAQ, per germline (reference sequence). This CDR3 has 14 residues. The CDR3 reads CASKQLPSTDTQYF. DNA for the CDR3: TGTGCCAGCAAGCAGCTTCCTAGCACAGATACGCAGTATTTT. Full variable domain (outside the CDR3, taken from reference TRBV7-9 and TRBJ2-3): DTGVSQNPRHKITKRGQNVTFRCDPISEHNRLYWYRQTLGQGPEFLTYFQNEAQLEKSRLLSDRFSAERPKGSFSTLEIQRTEQGDSAMYLCASKQLPSTDTQYFGPGTRLTVL.

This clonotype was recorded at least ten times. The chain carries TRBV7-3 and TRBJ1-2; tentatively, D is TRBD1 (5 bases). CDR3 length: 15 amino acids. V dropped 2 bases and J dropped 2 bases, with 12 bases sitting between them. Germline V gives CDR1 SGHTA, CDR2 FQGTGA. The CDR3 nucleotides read TGTGCCAGCAGCTTACTAGAAGGGGCGAACTATGGCTACACCTTC. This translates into CASSLLEGANYGYTF.

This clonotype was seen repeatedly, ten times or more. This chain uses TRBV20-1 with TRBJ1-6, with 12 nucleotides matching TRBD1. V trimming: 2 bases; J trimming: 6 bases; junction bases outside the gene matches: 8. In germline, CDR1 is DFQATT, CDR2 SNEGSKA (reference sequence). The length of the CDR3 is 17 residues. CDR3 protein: CSARSGTGGFANSPLHF. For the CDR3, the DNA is TGCAGTGCTAGATCCGGGACAGGGGGCTTCGCTAATTCACCCCTCCACTTT.

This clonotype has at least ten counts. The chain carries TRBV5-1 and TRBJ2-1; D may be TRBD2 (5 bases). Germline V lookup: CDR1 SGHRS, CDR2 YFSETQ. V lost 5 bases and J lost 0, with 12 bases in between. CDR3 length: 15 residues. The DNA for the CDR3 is TGCGCCAGCAGTAATAGCGCGAGCTCCTACAATGAGCAGTTCTTC. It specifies CASSNSASSYNEQFF.

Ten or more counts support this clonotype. In nucleotides, the CDR3 is TGTGCCAGCAGTACAAGGGATGAGCAGTTCTTC. As protein: CASSTRDEQFF. This chain uses TRBV6-2 or TRBV6-3 with TRBJ2-1; D call uncertain. V lost 5 bases and J lost 8, with 7 bases in between. Germline loops: CDR1 MNHEY, CDR2 SVGEGT. There are 11 residues in the CDR3.

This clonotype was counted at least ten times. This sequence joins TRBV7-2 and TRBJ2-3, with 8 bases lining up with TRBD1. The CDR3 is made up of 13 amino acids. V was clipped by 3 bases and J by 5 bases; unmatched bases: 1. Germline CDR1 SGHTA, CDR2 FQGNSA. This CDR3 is CASSFGQGDTQYF. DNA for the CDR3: TGTGCCAGCAGCTTCGGACAGGGAGATACGCAGTATTTT.

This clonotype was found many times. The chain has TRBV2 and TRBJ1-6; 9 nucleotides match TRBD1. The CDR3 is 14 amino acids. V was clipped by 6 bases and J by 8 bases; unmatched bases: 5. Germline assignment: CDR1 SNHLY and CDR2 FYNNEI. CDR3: CASRGTGSHSPLHF. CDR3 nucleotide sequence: TGTGCCAGCAGAGGGACAGGGTCCCATTCACCCCTCCACTTT.

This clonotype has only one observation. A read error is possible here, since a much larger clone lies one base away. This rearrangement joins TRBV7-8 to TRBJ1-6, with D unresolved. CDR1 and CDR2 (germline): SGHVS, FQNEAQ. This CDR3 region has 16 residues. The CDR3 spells CASSTRALSYDSPVHF. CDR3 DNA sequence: TGTGCCAGCAGCACCCGGGCCTTGTCTTATGATTCACCCGTCCACTTT.

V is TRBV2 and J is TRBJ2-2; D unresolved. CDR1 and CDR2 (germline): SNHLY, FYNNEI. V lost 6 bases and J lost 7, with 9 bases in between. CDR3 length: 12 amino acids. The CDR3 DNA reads TGTGCCAGCAGGGCAGAGGTCGGGGAGCTGTTTTTT. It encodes CASRAEVGELFF.

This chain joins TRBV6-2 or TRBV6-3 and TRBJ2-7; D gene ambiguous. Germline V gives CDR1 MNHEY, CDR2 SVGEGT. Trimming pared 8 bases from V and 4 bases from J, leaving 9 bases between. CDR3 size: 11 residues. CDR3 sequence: CASLDGYEQYF. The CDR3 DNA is TGTGCCAGCCTGGATGGGTACGAGCAGTACTTC.

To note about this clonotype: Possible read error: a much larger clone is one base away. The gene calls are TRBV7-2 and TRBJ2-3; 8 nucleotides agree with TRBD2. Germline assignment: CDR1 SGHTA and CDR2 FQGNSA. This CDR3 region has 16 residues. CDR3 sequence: CASSFLAGLGGDTQCF. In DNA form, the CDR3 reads TGTGCCAGCAGCTTTTTAGCGGGACTGGGGGGAGATACGCAGTGTTTT.

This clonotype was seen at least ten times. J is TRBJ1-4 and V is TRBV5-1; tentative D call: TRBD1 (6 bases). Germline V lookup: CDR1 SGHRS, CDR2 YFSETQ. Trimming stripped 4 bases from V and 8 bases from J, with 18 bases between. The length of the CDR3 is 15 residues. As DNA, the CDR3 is TGCGCCAGCAGCCTAGGGGGGATTGGACAAGAAAAACTGTTTTTT. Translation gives CASSLGGIGQEKLFF.

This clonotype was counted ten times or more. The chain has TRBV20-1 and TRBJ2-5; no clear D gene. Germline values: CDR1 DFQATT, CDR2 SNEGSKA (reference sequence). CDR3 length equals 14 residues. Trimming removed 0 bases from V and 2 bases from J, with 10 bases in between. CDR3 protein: CSARDTGTQETQYF. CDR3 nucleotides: TGCAGTGCTAGAGACACGGGCACACAAGAGACCCAGTACTTC.

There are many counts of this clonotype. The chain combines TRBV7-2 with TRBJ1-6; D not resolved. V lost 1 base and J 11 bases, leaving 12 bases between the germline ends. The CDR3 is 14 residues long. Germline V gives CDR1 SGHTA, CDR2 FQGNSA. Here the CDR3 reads CASSLDARSAPLHF. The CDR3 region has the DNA TGTGCCAGCAGCTTAGATGCCAGGAGTGCACCCCTCCACTTT.